This T cell receptor beta chain appears in the sequencing data of a study of brain T cells in children with intractable seizures. Study results and limitations: Clones missing pre-surgery may reflect undersampling of that blood sample.

With respect to this clone: Antigen: not known.

Indicated time point: blood from clinic visit 5 months post-surgery; TSC patient then seizure free. Only cases whose brain tissue showed the highest T cell transcript signatures were sequenced. Before surgery, patients took at least one anti-epileptic drug. CDR3 size: 16 residues. CDR1 and CDR2 from the germline V gene are LGHDT and YNNKEL (reference sequence). J lost 2 bases, V lost 3 bases, and 10 bases had no gene match. Measured with immunoSEQ multiplex PCR; TCRdb has only the in-frame clones, and not every one. Altogether a few hundred thousand clones are present, roughly 93% being singletons, with the ten largest covering approximately 5%.

The sequence was obtained from a boy in the first two years of life with tuberous sclerosis and intractable seizures. The chain employs TRBV3-1 (or the pseudogene TRBV3-2) and TRBJ2-7; 7 bases line up with TRBD2. The sequencing here drew on peripheral blood, taken 5 to 6 months after surgery. CDR3 protein: CASSQLLSGVPYEQYF. The CDR3 DNA reads TGTGCCAGCAGCCAGCTTCTCAGCGGGGTCCCCTACGAGCAGTACTTC.